This T cell receptor beta chain was captured in a study of sequential checkpoint blockade in melanoma. Indicated treatment: randomized to nivolumab then ipilimumab (arm A) or the reverse (arm B). Patients had received no earlier DNA-damaging chemotherapy. From thawed PBMCs, live CD3+CD8+ cells negative for CD19 and CD56 were sorted. From germline, CDR1 is SEHNR and CDR2 FQNEAQ (reference sequence). This CDR3 has 16 amino acids. After removal of 5 bases from V and 3 bases from J, the junction contained 10 bases not matched to a gene. Produced via immunoSEQ multiplex PCR; TCRdb's table is partial and in-frame only. The sample carries roughly 1,700 clones, 60% to 80% recorded once.

The sequencing here drew on CD8+ T cells sorted from blood (inferred from file names), taken from a patient given nivolumab and ipilimumab in sequence. The sequence derives from a human donor with melanoma. The gene calls are TRBV7-9 and TRBJ1-5, with 7 bases aligning to TRBD1. CDR3: CASSHSGDSANQPQHF. The CDR3 DNA is TGTGCCAGCAGCCACTCCGGGGACAGCGCCAATCAGCCCCAGCATTTT.